What follows are 30 T cell receptor beta chains derived from one specimen sequenced in a study of circulating and synovial CD4+ cells in juvenile arthritis. Clones were read by immunoSEQ multiplex PCR, and TCRdb kept only the in-frame ones, dropping some. The sample records some 30,000 clones, over 85% being singletons. The sequencing sample was made of CD4+ T cells from blood. These receptors were taken from a human donor with juvenile idiopathic arthritis.

This sequence joins TRBV27 and TRBJ2-1; TRBD1 is a possible D gene (6 bases). V was trimmed by 6 bases and J by 4 bases, leaving 13 bases between them. The CDR3 has 14 residues. Germline CDR1 reads MNHEY; CDR2 reads SMNVEV (reference sequence). Here the CDR3 reads CASSGQLPYNEQFF. The CDR3 region has the DNA TGTGCCAGCAGCGGACAGCTGCCTTACAATGAGCAGTTCTTC.

The genes are TRBV9 and TRBJ2-5; TRBD1 matches 7 bases. This CDR3 region has 16 residues. Trimming took 4 bases from V and 1 from J; bases not matched to a gene: 10. Germline V lookup: CDR1 SGDLS, CDR2 YYNGEE. The CDR3 protein is CASSSPRTGRQETQYF. For the CDR3, the DNA is TGTGCCAGCAGCAGCCCTCGGACAGGCCGCCAAGAGACCCAGTACTTC.

The V call is TRBV28, the J call TRBJ2-7, with TRBD2 matching over 14 bases. V shed 2 bases, J shed 7 bases, and the junction held 4 bases outside the gene matches. The CDR3 runs to 15 residues. Per the germline V gene, CDR1 is MDHEN and CDR2 is SYDVKM. CDR3 sequence (DNA): TGTGCCAGCAGTTTACCGGGACTAGCGGGAGAAGAGCAGTACTTC. Its translation: CASSLPGLAGEEQYF.

The V gene is TRBV19, the J gene TRBJ2-7; 7 nucleotides line up with TRBD2. Germline trimming cut 0 bases from V and 3 bases from J; bases unmatched to any gene: 11. The CDR3 runs to 17 residues. Per germline, CDR1 LNHDA and CDR2 SQIVND (reference sequence). This CDR3 is CASSIDLSGEGRYEQYF. The CDR3, as DNA: TGTGCCAGTAGTATAGATCTTTCGGGGGAGGGACGCTACGAGCAGTACTTC.

On this clone: The junction and the germline gene differ at one end; a read error may be behind it. V and J are TRBV6-6 and TRBJ1-3; TRBD1 agrees at 8 bases. From germline, CDR1 is MNHNY and CDR2 SVGAGI (reference sequence). The CDR3 runs to 16 residues. DNA of the CDR3: TGTGCCAGCAGTTACGACACAGGGGGTGCAGGAAGCACCATATATTTT. Its translation is CASSYDTGGAGSTIYF.

The genes are TRBV4-1 and TRBJ2-7; D perhaps matches TRBD1 (5 bases). V was clipped by 0 bases and J by 2 bases, with 11 bases between them. Germline CDR1 is MGHRA and CDR2 is YSYEKL. The CDR3 is 15 amino acids. The CDR3 DNA is TGCGCCAGCAGCCAAGAACAGGCTCGAACCTACGAGCAGTACTTC. Its translation is CASSQEQARTYEQYF.

This clone was seen just once. The chain employs TRBV28 and TRBJ2-5, with TRBD1 matching over 8 bases. Germline V CDR1 and CDR2: MDHEN, SYDVKM. The ends lost 6 bases at V and 5 bases at J; junction bases unmatched: 2. The CDR3 has 12 amino acids. The chain's CDR3 is CASSRGRETQYF. In DNA form, the CDR3 reads TGTGCCAGCAGCAGGGGGCGGGAGACCCAGTACTTC.

The chain links TRBV6-1 to TRBJ2-1; perhaps TRBD1 as D (5 bases). Deletions cut 4 bases from V and 3 bases from J, with 7 bases between. This CDR3 spans 13 amino acids. Germline CDR1 MNHNS, CDR2 SASEGT. Here the CDR3 DNA reads TGTGCCAGCAGTGGACAGTTCTACAATGAGCAGTTCTTC. Protein: CASSGQFYNEQFF.

This chain links TRBV7-9 with TRBJ1-2, with TRBD1 matching over 7 bases. Germline V CDR1 and CDR2: SEHNR, FQNEAQ (reference sequence). The CDR3 loop spans 12 amino acids. Unmatched junction bases numbered 5, after V lost 5 bases and J lost 8 bases. Written as DNA, the CDR3 is TGTGCCAGCAGCCTTACAGGGGAAGGCTACACCTTC. Its translation: CASSLTGEGYTF.

This chain links TRBV6-5 with TRBJ1-1; the D gene is possibly TRBD1 (6 bases). The CDR3 has 13 residues. From germline, CDR1 is MNHEY and CDR2 SVGAGI. CDR3: CAARTAGGTEAFF. The CDR3 DNA reads TGTGCGGCCAGGACAGCCGGTGGCACTGAAGCTTTCTTT.

The V and J genes are TRBV4-1 and TRBJ2-3; 11 bases map to TRBD2. Per germline, CDR1 MGHRA and CDR2 YSYEKL. V shed 0 bases, J shed 4 bases, and the junction held 9 bases outside the gene matches. CDR3 length: 18 residues. Here the CDR3 reads CASSQERTSGSSADTQYF. DNA of the CDR3: TGCGCCAGCAGCCAAGAAAGAACTAGCGGGAGTTCGGCAGATACGCAGTATTTT.

This rearrangement joins TRBV5-1 to TRBJ2-5; D is possibly TRBD2 (5 bases). Per germline, CDR1 SGHRS and CDR2 YFSETQ. The CDR3 covers 13 residues. V was pared by 6 bases and J by 1 base, with 10 bases between. DNA for the CDR3: TGCGCCAGCACCAAAGCGGTCCAAGAGACCCAGTACTTC. It encodes CASTKAVQETQYF.

The sample holds one count of this clone. The gene calls are TRBV28 and TRBJ2-7, with 8 bases aligning to TRBD1. The germline gives CDR1 MDHEN, CDR2 SYDVKM. There are 13 residues in the CDR3. The V segment lost 7 bases and the J segment 6 bases; nucleotides outside the gene matches: 8. CDR3 region: CASNRAGGGEQYF. The CDR3 DNA reads as TGTGCCAGCAACCGCGCAGGGGGCGGCGAGCAGTACTTC.

The chain employs TRBV9 and TRBJ2-1; 11 bases agree with TRBD2. The V segment lost 2 bases and the J segment 5 bases; nucleotides outside the gene matches: 6. Germline assignment: CDR1 SGDLS and CDR2 YYNGEE. This CDR3 has 16 amino acids. CDR3 in DNA: TGTGCCAGCAGCGTCACGGGACTAGCGGCTAACAATGAGCAGTTCTTC. It yields the protein CASSVTGLAANNEQFF.

The chain links TRBV10-2 to TRBJ2-5, with 9 bases matching TRBD1. In germline, CDR1 is WSHSY, CDR2 SAAADI. The CDR3 loop spans 14 amino acids. The junction had 4 bases not matched to a gene; V was cut back by 3 bases and J by 5 bases. The CDR3 bases are TGCGCCAGCAGTGATCGGGACAGGGATGAGACCCAGTACTTC. Translating gives CASSDRDRDETQYF.

As regards this clone: The junction departs from the called germline gene at one end, perhaps through a read error. The rearrangement uses TRBV11-3 and TRBJ1-5, with D unresolved. CDR1 and CDR2 (germline): SGHNT, YENEEA. The CDR3 loop spans 13 amino acids. The CDR3 loop reads CASSLDTNQPQHF. CDR3 DNA sequence: TGTGCCAGCAGCCTAGACACTAATCAGCCCCAGCATTTT.

J is TRBJ2-5 and V is TRBV5-5; TRBD1 might be the D (5 bases). From germline, CDR1 is SGHKS and CDR2 YYEKEE (reference sequence). This CDR3 is built from 17 residues. Trimming pared 2 bases from V and 2 bases from J, leaving 19 bases between. CDR3 in DNA: TGTGCCAGCAGCTTATCCCCCACAGGAGCGAATCAAGAGACCCAGTACTTC. Translating it yields CASSLSPTGANQETQYF.

This chain links TRBV18 with TRBJ2-3; a possible D gene is TRBD2 (5 bases). The CDR3 spans 15 residues. The V gene's germline CDR1 is KGHSH and CDR2 LQKENI. Trimming shortened V by 3 bases and J by 0 bases, and 10 bases separated the two germline ends. The CDR3 spells CASSPGATSTDTQYF. CDR3 nucleotides: TGTGCCAGCTCACCGGGAGCCACTAGCACAGATACGCAGTATTTT.

This clone was seen just once. The chain employs TRBV6-1 and TRBJ2-1; maybe TRBD2 (5 bases). The CDR3 is 17 amino acids. Germline CDR1 MNHNS, CDR2 SASEGT. V was shortened by 2 bases and J by 3 bases, with 17 bases between the two germline ends. The CDR3 nucleotides are TGTGCCAGCAGTGAATTGACGGGAAGAGACCTCTACAATGAGCAGTTCTTC. This sequence encodes CASSELTGRDLYNEQFF.

The chain uses TRBV6-4 and TRBJ2-2; 8 bases map to TRBD1. CDR3 size: 15 residues. CDR1 is MRHNA and CDR2 is SNTAGT in the germline V gene. V shed 9 bases, J shed 4 bases, and the junction held 10 bases outside the gene matches. The DNA of the CDR3 is TGTGCCAGAAGGGTCCCCAGGGGGCGCACCGGGGAGCTGTTTTTT. Its translation is CARRVPRGRTGELFF.

This clone was picked up one time. V usage is TRBV27 and J usage is TRBJ2-7; a weak D match, TRBD1 (5 bases). Germline loops: CDR1 MNHEY, CDR2 SMNVEV (reference sequence). The V end was cut by 7 bases, the J end by 6 bases, with 10 bases between. This CDR3 region has 11 residues. CDR3 region: CASTRAGEQYF. The CDR3 DNA reads TGTGCCAGCACCAGGGCCGGCGAGCAGTACTTC.

The V call is TRBV25-1, the J call TRBJ1-1; 11 positions match TRBD1. The CDR3 extends over 16 amino acids. J gave up 0 bases and V 6 bases, and 6 bases lay outside the gene matches. Germline lookup yields CDR1 MGHDK and CDR2 SYGVNS. CDR3 sequence reads: CASRPGQGGLNTEAFF. For the CDR3, the DNA is TGTGCCAGCAGACCGGGACAGGGGGGGTTGAACACTGAAGCTTTCTTT.

The gene calls are TRBV5-1 and TRBJ1-2; 10 bases are a match to TRBD1. This CDR3 is 14 amino acids long. The V and J ends lost 5 bases and 5 bases, in that order; junction bases with no gene match: 6. Germline V gene sequence: CDR1 SGHRS, CDR2 YFSETQ. The CDR3 protein is CASSTGTGVYGYTF. The CDR3 DNA reads as TGCGCCAGCAGTACTGGGACAGGGGTTTATGGCTACACCTTC.

This chain links TRBV10-1 with TRBJ2-2; tentatively, D is TRBD2 (5 bases). The ends were cut back, 6 bases at V and 2 bases at J, with 10 bases in the middle. This CDR3 contains 14 residues. Germline loops: CDR1 WNHNN, CDR2 SYGVQD (reference sequence). CDR3 sequence: CASRPDSNTGELFF. The CDR3 DNA follows: TGCGCCAGCAGACCGGACTCAAACACCGGGGAGCTGTTTTTT.

V gene TRBV18 combines with J gene TRBJ1-1; no clear D gene. The CDR3 is made up of 14 amino acids. The V and J ends lost 8 bases and 0 bases respectively, with 13 bases between them. The V gene's germline CDR1 is KGHSH and CDR2 LQKENI. The CDR3 DNA reads as TGTGCCAGCCTAGGCAGTAACATGAACACTGAAGCTTTCTTT. Translation gives CASLGSNMNTEAFF.

The chain couples TRBV19 to TRBJ2-3; 8 positions match TRBD1. This CDR3 has 14 amino acids. The V segment lost 6 bases and the J segment 1 base; nucleotides outside the gene matches: 3. The germline CDR1 and CDR2 sequences are LNHDA and SQIVND (reference sequence). Written as DNA, the CDR3 is TGTGCCAGTAGGAACAGGGGGGGCACAGATACGCAGTATTTT. Protein sequence: CASRNRGGTDTQYF.

The chain joins TRBV6-6 to TRBJ1-5, with 7 bases matching TRBD1. Germline CDR1 reads MNHNY; CDR2 reads SVGAGI (reference sequence). Trimming cost V 0 bases and J 5 bases; bases outside gene matches: 4. The CDR3 is made up of 15 amino acids. The chain's CDR3 is CASSYSGTEDQPQHF. As DNA, the CDR3 is TGTGCCAGCAGTTACTCCGGGACAGAGGATCAGCCCCAGCATTTT.

This clone was detected a few times. The chain has TRBV11-3 and TRBJ2-1; 8 positions agree with TRBD1. V lost 2 bases to trimming and J lost 7 bases; unmatched junction nucleotides: 10. Germline-derived CDR1 and CDR2 are SGHNT and YENEEA. The CDR3 is 16 residues long. DNA of the CDR3: TGTGCCAGCAGCTTAAAAGGCCAGGGGGCTTGGAATGAGCAGTTCTTC. It yields the protein CASSLKGQGAWNEQFF.

This clone was counted once. V usage is TRBV18 and J usage is TRBJ2-1; 15 nucleotides match TRBD2. The V gene end was trimmed by 0 bases and the J gene end by 9 bases; junction bases not matched to a gene: 3. Germline V lookup: CDR1 KGHSH, CDR2 LQKENI. This CDR3 has 16 amino acids. CDR3 region: CASSPPGLAGGTEQFF. CDR3 DNA sequence: TGTGCCAGCTCACCACCGGGACTAGCGGGAGGTACTGAGCAGTTCTTC.

The V call is TRBV28, the J call TRBJ1-2; TRBD1 is a possible D gene (5 bases). From germline, CDR1 is MDHEN and CDR2 SYDVKM. V was pared by 5 bases and J by 2 bases, with 15 bases between. CDR3 size: 15 residues. The CDR3 sequence is CASSPGGGGNYGYTF. The DNA of the CDR3 is TGTGCCAGCAGTCCGGGGGGGGGTGGGAACTATGGCTACACCTTC.